This T cell receptor (beta chain) was sequenced during a study of blood T cell repertoires in COVID-19 (dated by TCRdb to the early 2020s). Notes on the research overall: Samples covering the acute and convalescent phases of COVID-19 were provided by collaborators in the United States, Italy and Spain. The prospective study material was composed of cDNA or gDNA derived from T cells, B-cell-depleted T cells, or PBMCs. The dataset comprised deeply sampled blood TCRbeta repertoires from subjects exposed to, actively infected with, or recovered from COVID-19. The repertoires were released in a freely available public database meant as a resource for research on the immune response to SARS-CoV-2. Samples came from the ongoing ImmuneRACE study (first 160 participants) plus 1,254 subjects from 6 global collaborators. A de-identified subject ID, COVID-19 status, age in years and sex were almost always included in the sample metadata. Where HLA class I and class II types were available, the types were taken from metadata supplied by the sample provider, not from assay-based typing.

Note on this clone: The antigen it binds to is not known. Base qualities are not recorded, but no much larger clone differs from it by a single base.

TCRbeta CDR3 regions were amplified from genomic DNA using the immunoSEQ Assay, a bias-controlled multiplex PCR. Turning to the authors' computational methods: The number of nucleated cells in each sample was estimated from the amplification of reference gene primers within the assay. To quantify the absolute abundance of each unique TCRbeta CDR3 rearrangement, sequence reads were collapsed and filtered. For each sample, productive Simpson clonality was calculated as the square root of Simpson's diversity index over productive rearrangements. TCRdb provides this immuneACCESS table in a form limited to in-frame rearrangements. Some clones are lacking; in checked studies, under half of them reflect an unresolved V gene, and why the rest are absent is not known. V, J and clone size were drawn from that table, and D and trimming were deduced from the DNA. The sample has 300,000 to 400,000 clones on record, roughly 87% of them singletons. More than 0.8% of the sample comes from the top ten.

The investigation overall reported the following: How much clinical and demographic metadata was included differed by source and by participant, and the metadata was provided uncurated.

In the prospective study, participants were about 18 to 95 years old, resided in under 30 geographic areas of the United States, and were enrolled through a virtual design. In the prospective study, participants were assigned to cohorts based on the clinical history participants reported in a screening survey and a study questionnaire. ImmuneRACE Cohort 3 recovered participants were defined by two consecutive negative NP/OP PCR tests, healthcare professional clearance, or symptom resolution. Mobile phlebotomists in the prospective study collected whole blood, serum and a nasopharyngeal or oropharyngeal swab from every participant. Participants in the prospective study had the option to provide additional blood draws and questionnaires over a roughly two-month period. Blood samples from the prospective study were shipped frozen or at room temperature prior to DNA extraction. CDR1 and CDR2 are read off the germline V gene (reference sequence) as SGHNT and YYREEE. Its CDR3 holds 14 amino acids, cysteine through phenylalanine. Of all the DNA, just the CDR3 is kept, 42 bases in frame from base 1. The germline V end is reduced by 4 bases and the J end by 3 bases; junction bases left unmatched: 7.

The receptor's source is a woman under 40 who had recovered from COVID-19. Material for sequencing was PBMCs or T cells enriched from blood (not recorded which). Recombination linked TRBV5-4 to TRBJ2-7, with 7 bases in between that match TRBD1. The CDR3 protein is CASSSPGTVYEQYF. The DNA sequence is TGTGCCAGCAGCAGTCCCGGGACAGTCTACGAGCAGTACTTC.